A selection of T cell receptor beta chains follows, all from one sample in a study of T cell responses to AZD1222 COVID-19 vaccine. Produced via immunoSEQ multiplex PCR; TCRdb's table is partial and in-frame only. In the table there are roughly 130,000 clones, approximately 85% of which are singletons. Specimen: peripheral blood, collected on day 0 of AZD1222 vaccination. Every receptor here comes from an adult in good health. Both conserved end residues are part of each CDR3. D genes are given only for firm matches. The size entry is marked missing in some rows and otherwise reads once, few, many or a size class.

V	J	size	D	length	CDR3	DNA
TRBV12-3/TRBV12-4	TRBJ2-1	-	-	13	CASILSWGNEQFF	TGTGCCAGCATTCTAAGCTGGGGCAATGAGCAGTTCTTC
TRBV7-2	TRBJ2-1	once	TRBD2	16	CASSLLTSGRASEQFF	TGTGCCAGCAGCTTATTGACTAGCGGGAGGGCCTCTGAGCAGTTCTTC
TRBV18	TRBJ2-7	-	-	15	CASSPLAVGSYEQYF	TGTGCCAGCTCACCCCTGGCAGTCGGGTCCTACGAGCAGTACTTC
TRBV27	TRBJ2-3	-	TRBD1	12	CASSFDRAEQYF	TGTGCCAGCAGTTTCGACAGGGCAGAGCAGTATTTT
TRBV9	TRBJ2-1	-	TRBD2	15	CASSVGSGSGDEQFF	TGTGCCAGCAGCGTAGGGAGCGGGAGCGGTGATGAGCAGTTCTTC
TRBV2	TRBJ1-3	-	-	14	CASTRIGRGNTIYF	TGTGCCAGCACCCGAATCGGTCGGGGAAACACCATATATTTT
TRBV7-3	TRBJ2-7	once	TRBD2	15	CASSYSGRGSNEQYF	TGTGCCAGCAGTTATAGCGGGAGGGGGAGCAACGAGCAGTACTTC
TRBV4-3	TRBJ2-2	-	-	17	CASSQLIRTEGTGELFF	TGCGCCAGCAGCCAGCTAATAAGGACAGAGGGCACCGGGGAGCTGTTTTTT
TRBV19	TRBJ2-3	-	-	17	CASSSNRQVTGSDTQYF	TGTGCCAGTAGTTCGAACCGACAGGTGACCGGATCCGATACGCAGTATTTT
TRBV4-2	TRBJ1-2	-	-	17	CASSQDSSTAAGYGYTF	TGTGCCAGCAGCCAAGATTCGTCGACAGCTGCTGGCTATGGCTACACCTTC